These T cell receptor beta chains were read from a single sample in a study of molecular identifiers for immune sequencing clone quantification. A single record per CDR3 protein comes from TCRdb applying MiXCR to the PCR reads. The data contain over 35,000 distinct CDR3 sequences, about 18% of them singletons. The sequenced material came from naive CD8+ T cells from blood, with Jurkat cell RNA spiked in. The receptors shown here come from a human donor in good health. Some libraries in this study had Jurkat cell RNA spiked in. The CDR3 runs from the conserved cysteine through the conserved F or W. D genes are given only for firm matches. Clone size is shown for a subset of rows, as once, few, many or a class of expanded clone.

CDR3: CASSQNPNNEQFF; DNA: TGCGCCAGCAGCCAGAACCCTAACAATGAGCAGTTCTTC; J: TRBJ2-1; D: NA; size: many; V: TRBV5-1
CDR3: CASTRVWDRVRFKSYEQYF; DNA: TGCGCCAGCACGAGGGTGTGGGACAGGGTTAGGTTTAAATCCTACGAGCAGTACTTC; J: TRBJ2-7; D: TRBD1; size: NA; V: TRBV23-1
CDR3: CASRSGTNTDTQYF; DNA: TGTGCCAGCAGGTCGGGGACTAACACAGATACGCAGTATTTT; J: TRBJ2-3; D: TRBD2; size: NA; V: TRBV7-8
CDR3: CASSLGTGPSYEQYF; DNA: TGTGCCAGCAGTTTGGGGACAGGGCCCTCCTACGAGCAGTACTTC; J: TRBJ2-7; D: TRBD1; size: many; V: TRBV12-3/TRBV12-4
CDR3: CASSAAVGTSILYEQYF; DNA: TGTGCCAGCAGTGCCGCTGTTGGGACTAGCATCCTCTACGAGCAGTACTTC; J: TRBJ2-7; D: TRBD2; size: many; V: TRBV28
CDR3: CASSFLSGSDEQYF; DNA: TGTGCCAGCAGCTTCCTCAGCGGGTCCGACGAGCAGTACTTC; J: TRBJ2-7; D: NA; size: few; V: TRBV7-9
CDR3: CASSSSGGPYNEQFF; DNA: TGTGCCAGCAGCTCTAGCGGGGGGCCCTACAATGAGCAGTTCTTC; J: TRBJ2-1; D: TRBD2; size: NA; V: TRBV11-2
CDR3: CASSVAPDSGLMESYTF; DNA: TGTGCCAGCAGCGTAGCGCCCGACAGTGGCCTTATGGAGAGCTACACCTTC; J: TRBJ1-2; D: NA; size: many; V: TRBV9
CDR3: CASSPGGGTDTQYF; DNA: TGTGCCAGCAGCCCAGGGGGCGGCACAGATACGCAGTATTTT; J: TRBJ2-3; D: TRBD1; size: many; V: TRBV7-3
CDR3: CASSFGTREQYF; DNA: TGTGCCAGCAGCTTCGGGACACGTGAGCAGTACTTC; J: TRBJ2-7; D: NA; size: NA; V: TRBV5-4
CDR3: CASSQDWGWAEQFF; DNA: TGTGCCAGCAGCCAAGACTGGGGTTGGGCCGAGCAGTTCTTC; J: TRBJ2-1; D: NA; size: many; V: TRBV14
CDR3: CASGGTSYNEQFF; DNA: TGCGCCAGCGGGGGGACAAGTTACAATGAGCAGTTCTTC; J: TRBJ2-1; D: NA; size: many; V: TRBV5-1
CDR3: CASSETGVEAFF; DNA: TGCGCCAGCAGCGAGACAGGGGTCGAAGCTTTCTTT; J: TRBJ1-1; D: TRBD1; size: many; V: TRBV5-1
CDR3: CASSQEGGLGNEQFF; DNA: TGCGCCAGCAGCCAAGAAGGGGGATTAGGGAATGAGCAGTTCTTC; J: TRBJ2-1; D: NA; size: many; V: TRBV4-1
CDR3: CASGVALYNEQFF; DNA: TGTGCTAGTGGTGTAGCGCTTTACAATGAGCAGTTCTTC; J: TRBJ2-1; D: NA; size: many; V: TRBV12-5
CDR3: CASSLYASSGNTIYF; DNA: TGTGCCAGCAGCTTATATGCGAGCTCTGGAAACACCATATATTTT; J: TRBJ1-3; D: NA; size: many; V: TRBV7-2
CDR3: CASSLFREAETQYF; DNA: TGTGCCAGCAGTTTATTCAGGGAGGCAGAGACCCAGTACTTC; J: TRBJ2-5; D: NA; size: many; V: TRBV28
CDR3: CASSRTLDRGDQPQHF; DNA: TGTGCCAGCAGTCGTACGTTGGACAGGGGTGATCAGCCCCAGCATTTT; J: TRBJ1-5; D: TRBD1; size: few; V: TRBV28
CDR3: CASSMGAEQYF; DNA: TGTGCCAGTAGTATGGGAGCCGAGCAGTACTTC; J: TRBJ2-7; D: NA; size: NA; V: TRBV19
CDR3: CASSQDGRGPRYF; DNA: TGCGCCAGCAGCCAAGATGGAAGGGGCCCCCGGTACTTC; J: TRBJ2-7; D: NA; size: many; V: TRBV4-3